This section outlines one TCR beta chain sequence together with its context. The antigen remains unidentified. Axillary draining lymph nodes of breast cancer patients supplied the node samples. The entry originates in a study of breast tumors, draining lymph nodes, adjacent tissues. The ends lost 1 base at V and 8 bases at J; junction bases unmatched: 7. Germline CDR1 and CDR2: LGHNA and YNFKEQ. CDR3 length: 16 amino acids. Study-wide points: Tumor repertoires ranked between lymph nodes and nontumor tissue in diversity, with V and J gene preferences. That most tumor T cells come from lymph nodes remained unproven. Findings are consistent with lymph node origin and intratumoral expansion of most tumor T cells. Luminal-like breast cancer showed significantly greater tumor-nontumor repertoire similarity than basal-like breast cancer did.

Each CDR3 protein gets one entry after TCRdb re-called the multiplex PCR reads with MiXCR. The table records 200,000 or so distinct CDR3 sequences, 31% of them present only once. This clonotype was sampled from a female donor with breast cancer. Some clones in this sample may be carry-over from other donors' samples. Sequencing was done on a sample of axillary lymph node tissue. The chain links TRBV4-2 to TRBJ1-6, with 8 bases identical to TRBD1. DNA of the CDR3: TGTGCCAGCAGCCAAGTGAAGGACAGGGATTATTCACCCCTCCACTTT. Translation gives CASSQVKDRDYSPLHF.